These T cell receptor beta chains were read from a single sample in a study of shared clonotypes between healthy human individuals. The assay was immunoSEQ multiplex PCR, and TCRdb's table has in-frame clones only and misses some. The repertoire holds some 2,000,000 clones, with almost 96% as singletons. Sequencing input: naive CD4+ T cells sorted from blood. Receptors were obtained from a young man in good health. The CDR3 runs from the conserved cysteine through the conserved F or W. Fields, in order: clone size, J gene, V gene, D gene, CDR3 protein, CDR3 DNA. D genes are given only for firm matches. Only part of the rows carry a size: once, few, many, or a class if the clone is expanded.

clone size: once; J gene: TRBJ1-5; V gene: TRBV5-6; D gene: .; CDR3 protein: CASSSGRGQPQHF; CDR3 DNA: TGTGCCAGCAGCTCCGGCCGGGGTCAGCCCCAGCATTTT
clone size: once; J gene: TRBJ2-7; V gene: TRBV7-8; D gene: TRBD1; CDR3 protein: CASSKDRVPEQYF; CDR3 DNA: TGTGCCAGCAGCAAGGACAGGGTACCCGAGCAGTACTTC
clone size: .; J gene: TRBJ1-6; V gene: TRBV28; D gene: .; CDR3 protein: CASSGGQKNSPLHF; CDR3 DNA: TGTGCCAGCAGTGGCGGACAGAAGAATTCACCCCTCCACTTT
clone size: .; J gene: TRBJ1-5; V gene: TRBV5-1; D gene: .; CDR3 protein: CASSLGPVSNQPQHF; CDR3 DNA: TGCGCCAGCAGCCTCGGCCCCGTTAGCAATCAGCCCCAGCATTTT
clone size: .; J gene: TRBJ1-4; V gene: TRBV29-1; D gene: TRBD1; CDR3 protein: CSVLNRGRAGNEKLFF; CDR3 DNA: TGCAGCGTTTTAAATAGGGGGCGGGCAGGTAATGAAAAACTGTTTTTT
clone size: .; J gene: TRBJ1-1; V gene: TRBV2; D gene: .; CDR3 protein: CASSPGEVAEAFF; CDR3 DNA: TGTGCCAGCAGCCCGGGTGAGGTCGCTGAAGCTTTCTTT
clone size: .; J gene: TRBJ2-3; V gene: TRBV6-1; D gene: .; CDR3 protein: CASRASTDTQYF; CDR3 DNA: TGTGCCAGCAGGGCTAGCACAGATACGCAGTATTTT
clone size: .; J gene: TRBJ2-2; V gene: TRBV9; D gene: TRBD2; CDR3 protein: CASSAISGRVAGELFF; CDR3 DNA: TGTGCCAGCAGCGCTATTAGCGGGAGGGTCGCCGGGGAGCTGTTTTTT
clone size: .; J gene: TRBJ1-6; V gene: TRBV5-6; D gene: .; CDR3 protein: CASSLGRRGNSPLHF; CDR3 DNA: TGTGCCAGCAGCTTGGGGAGGAGAGGTAATTCACCCCTCCACTTT
clone size: .; J gene: TRBJ1-4; V gene: TRBV5-1; D gene: TRBD1; CDR3 protein: CASSFGQGSEKLFF; CDR3 DNA: TGCGCCAGCAGCTTTGGACAGGGTAGCGAAAAACTGTTTTTT
clone size: .; J gene: TRBJ2-1; V gene: TRBV2; D gene: .; CDR3 protein: CASKLDGTGSYNEQFF; CDR3 DNA: TGTGCCAGCAAACTAGATGGGACGGGCTCCTACAATGAGCAGTTCTTC
clone size: .; J gene: TRBJ2-2; V gene: TRBV28; D gene: .; CDR3 protein: CASSLAMGTGELFF; CDR3 DNA: TGTGCCAGCAGTTTAGCTATGGGCACCGGGGAGCTGTTTTTT
clone size: .; J gene: TRBJ1-6; V gene: TRBV9; D gene: .; CDR3 protein: CASSVGVSSSPLHF; CDR3 DNA: TGTGCCAGCAGCGTTGGGGTTTCAAGCTCACCCCTCCACTTT
clone size: .; J gene: TRBJ2-7; V gene: TRBV23-1; D gene: TRBD2; CDR3 protein: CASSHPGTRAYEQYF; CDR3 DNA: TGCGCCAGCAGTCATCCCGGGACTAGGGCCTACGAGCAGTACTTC
clone size: .; J gene: TRBJ2-1; V gene: TRBV25-1; D gene: .; CDR3 protein: CASIGFNEQFF; CDR3 DNA: TGTGCCAGCATAGGGTTTAATGAGCAGTTCTTC
clone size: .; J gene: TRBJ1-6; V gene: TRBV30; D gene: .; CDR3 protein: CARRVEVNSPLHF; CDR3 DNA: TGCGCCCGACGGGTAGAAGTGAATTCACCCCTCCACTTT
clone size: .; J gene: TRBJ2-7; V gene: TRBV7-9; D gene: .; CDR3 protein: CASSFDGSRAGEQYF; CDR3 DNA: TGTGCCAGCAGCTTTGACGGGTCCAGGGCGGGCGAGCAGTACTTC
clone size: .; J gene: TRBJ2-3; V gene: TRBV27; D gene: .; CDR3 protein: CASSFNKDTQYF; CDR3 DNA: TGTGCCAGCAGTTTCAACAAAGATACGCAGTATTTT
clone size: .; J gene: TRBJ1-1; V gene: TRBV5-1; D gene: .; CDR3 protein: CASSLYVREQGPEAFF; CDR3 DNA: TGCGCCAGCAGCTTGTACGTGAGGGAACAGGGCCCTGAAGCTTTCTTT
clone size: .; J gene: TRBJ1-6; V gene: TRBV20-1; D gene: .; CDR3 protein: CSASLQESLHF; CDR3 DNA: TGCAGTGCTAGTCTCCAGGAGTCCCTCCACTTT
clone size: .; J gene: TRBJ2-1; V gene: TRBV27; D gene: TRBD1; CDR3 protein: CASSPRDRGFSEQFF; CDR3 DNA: TGTGCCAGCAGTCCCCGGGACAGGGGGTTTAGTGAGCAGTTCTTC
clone size: .; J gene: TRBJ1-4; V gene: TRBV12-2; D gene: .; CDR3 protein: CASRIDQEKLFF; CDR3 DNA: TGTGCAAGTCGTATCGACCAAGAAAAACTGTTTTTT
clone size: .; J gene: TRBJ2-5; V gene: TRBV11-2; D gene: TRBD2; CDR3 protein: CASSLVAGGQETQYF; CDR3 DNA: TGTGCCAGCAGCTTGGTAGCGGGGGGCCAAGAGACCCAGTACTTC